The T cell receptor (beta chain) under discussion was sequenced for a study of T-cell reconstitution after alpha-beta-depleted transplantation in children. Preparation of the TCRbeta library used unique molecular identifiers. TCRdb independently ran MiXCR on the PCR reads; one entry per CDR3 protein. Here the sample spans around 450,000 distinct CDR3 sequences, about 10% being singletons. The CDR3 is made up of 14 amino acids. The V segment lost 3 bases and the J segment 4 bases; nucleotides outside the gene matches: 5. Germline V gives CDR1 SQVTM, CDR2 ANQGSEA. Findings and limits, study-wide: About two months after transplant, alpha-beta T cells reportedly came from several hundred expanded graft clones.

This clonotype was counted at least ten times. Its antigen is still unknown. V usage is TRBV29-1 and J usage is TRBJ2-1, with 8 bases matching TRBD2. The TCR comes from a child aged 2-15 years with inherited bone marrow failure, due to receive a stem cell transplant. The source was PBMCs, collected before TCRalphabeta/CD19-depleted stem cell transplant. The DNA for the CDR3 is TGCAGCGTTGAGGCCGGGACTAGTTACAATGAGCAGTTCTTC. The encoded protein is CSVEAGTSYNEQFF.